This entry describes one T cell receptor (beta chain). With V trimmed by 6 bases and J by 7 bases, 6 bases remained unmatched. The CDR3 runs 14 residues. CDR1 MNHNS and CDR2 SASEGT come from the germline V gene. The data are from a study of T cell changes during pregnancy in multiple sclerosis. The table came from immunoSEQ multiplex PCR; TCRdb's copy has only in-frame clones and leaves some out. The data contain roughly 97,000 clones, 75% to 95% of them singletons. Sequenced material: peripheral blood, taken in the second trimester of pregnancy. This sequence joins TRBV6-1 and TRBJ2-3; 11 nucleotides match TRBD2. The source is a female donor in good health, enrolled as a control in a pregnancy study. CDR3 nucleotides: TGTGCCAGCAGCTTAGCGGGGGGGTCAAATACGCAGTATTTT. This gives the protein CASSLAGGSNTQYF.